This T cell receptor (beta chain) was sequenced for a study of T cell responses to AZD1222 COVID-19 vaccine. Trimming removed 3 bases at V and 12 bases at J, with 9 bases between. The CDR3 loop spans 10 amino acids. Germline-derived CDR1 and CDR2 are DFQATT and SNEGSKA (reference sequence). Sequencing was performed with immunoSEQ multiplex PCR; in TCRdb, only in-frame clones are kept and a portion is missing. The profile covers fewer than 150,000 clones, with about 90% appearing a single time and around 1.6% taken by the ten largest. This clone was seen a handful of times. The input for sequencing was peripheral blood, taken 28 days after the second AZD1222 dose. The V and J genes are TRBV20-1 and TRBJ2-1, with D unresolved. This TCR was sampled from an adult who received the AZD1222 COVID-19 vaccine. CDR3 sequence: CSASDRLQFF. For the CDR3, the DNA is TGCAGTGCTAGCGATCGCTTGCAGTTCTTC.